One and the same sample provided the 24 T cell receptor beta chains below, sequenced in a study of T-cell reconstitution after alpha-beta-depleted transplantation in children. The TCRbeta library was prepared with unique molecular identifiers. TCRdb re-derived calls from the PCR reads in MiXCR, one entry per CDR3 protein. The repertoire has 450,000 to 600,000 distinct CDR3 sequences, around 19% of them found once; the top ten carry less than 4%. Material: PBMCs from the stem cell graft donor, obtained from the stem cell graft. The source of these receptors is a human donor who donated a stem cell graft to a child with acute lymphoblastic leukemia.

This clonotype came up a few times. The chain links TRBV20-1 to TRBJ2-7; 9 nucleotides match TRBD2. The ends lost 0 bases at V and 0 bases at J; junction bases unmatched: 6. The length of the CDR3 is 16 residues. Germline CDR1 DFQATT, CDR2 SNEGSKA (reference sequence). The CDR3 nucleotides read TGCAGTGCTAGAGATAGACTAGCGGTCCTCTCCTACGAGCAGTACTTC. Its protein product is CSARDRLAVLSYEQYF.

This clonotype was picked up a small number of times. This sequence joins TRBV27 and TRBJ1-2; tentatively, D is TRBD1 (5 bases). Trimming pared 10 bases from V and 2 bases from J, leaving 14 bases between. This CDR3 contains 13 residues. Germline CDR1 reads MNHEY; CDR2 reads SMNVEV (reference sequence). The CDR3 reads CATGETVNYGYTF. The CDR3 DNA reads TGTGCCACCGGCGAGACAGTGAACTATGGCTACACCTTC.

The V and J genes are TRBV30 and TRBJ2-3; no definite D call. There are 12 residues in the CDR3. CDR1 is GTSNPN, CDR2 SVGIG, per germline (reference sequence). V dropped 0 bases and J dropped 5 bases, with 6 bases sitting between them. CDR3 nucleotides: TGTGCCTGGAGTGTACTCGGAGATACGCAGTATTTT. It is translated as CAWSVLGDTQYF. Using reference TRBV30 and TRBJ2-3 for the parts outside the CDR3, the full variable domain is SQTIHQWPATLVQPVGSPLSLECTVEGTSNPNLYWYRQAAGRGLQLLFYSVGIGQISSEVPQNLSASRPQDRQFILSSKKLLLSDSGFYLCAWSVLGDTQYFGPGTRLTVL.

This clonotype was observed many times. The chain is built from TRBV12-3 or TRBV12-4 and TRBJ1-3; D remains ambiguous. V lost 5 bases to trimming and J lost 2 bases, with 7 bases between them. The CDR3 has 13 residues. The CDR3 region is CASSLGAGNTIYF. The CDR3 DNA reads as TGTGCCAGCAGTCTTGGGGCTGGAAACACCATATATTTT.

This clonotype showed up just a few times. The rearrangement links TRBV20-1 to TRBJ2-1; possibly TRBD2 for D (5 bases). The CDR3 contains 13 residues. Germline values: CDR1 DFQATT, CDR2 SNEGSKA (reference sequence). V was cut by 3 bases and J by 9 bases, with 15 bases left in between. DNA of the CDR3: TGCAGTGCTAGGTGGACGGGAAGCAGTGAGCAGTTCTTC. It is translated as CSARWTGSSEQFF.

This chain joins TRBV6-1 and TRBJ1-1; D is undetermined. Germline-derived CDR1 and CDR2 are MNHNS and SASEGT. CDR3 length equals 14 residues. Deletions cut 4 bases from V and 2 bases from J, with 11 bases between. The CDR3 loop reads CASSGAPRNTEAFF. The CDR3 DNA sequence: TGTGCCAGCAGTGGGGCCCCTAGAAACACTGAAGCTTTCTTT.

In its sample, this clonotype was seen a few times. The chain combines TRBV3-1 with TRBJ2-7, with 7 bases fitting TRBD1. V dropped 4 bases and J dropped 5; count of bases not matched to a gene: 14. This CDR3 has 16 residues. Germline lookup yields CDR1 LGHDT and CDR2 YNNKEL (reference sequence). The CDR3 bases are TGTGCCAGCAGCCGTGAGGGGGCCGGATTCCCCCACGAGCAGTACTTC. This sequence encodes CASSREGAGFPHEQYF.

This clonotype was seen a few times. The chain uses TRBV10-3 and TRBJ2-7; possibly TRBD1 or TRBD2 for D (5 bases each). The CDR3 extends over 13 amino acids. Trimming removed 5 bases from V and 5 bases from J, with 13 bases in between. Germline lookup yields CDR1 ENHRY and CDR2 SYGVKD. DNA of the CDR3: TGTGCCATCAGTAACGTGGGGGTCCACGAGCAGTACTTC. Translating gives CAISNVGVHEQYF.

This clonotype turned up a few times. This rearrangement joins TRBV4-1 to TRBJ2-1, with no clear D. This CDR3 region has 16 residues. Trimming shortened V by 1 base and J by 0 bases, and 10 bases separated the two germline ends. Germline CDR1 and CDR2: MGHRA and YSYEKL. CDR3 nucleotides: TGCGCCAGCAGCCAAGTAAACCTCATCTCCTACAATGAGCAGTTCTTC. It yields the protein CASSQVNLISYNEQFF.

The chain employs TRBV30 and TRBJ2-7; no definite D call. The V gene lost 2 bases and the J gene lost 2 bases, with 13 bases spanning the gap. CDR3 length: 14 amino acids. Germline V gene lookup returns CDR1 GTSNPN and CDR2 SVGIG (reference sequence). CDR3 sequence reads: CAWSWGSSTYEQYF. The DNA of the CDR3 is TGTGCCTGGAGTTGGGGTTCCTCTACCTACGAGCAGTACTTC.

V usage is TRBV14 and J usage is TRBJ2-3; D is possibly TRBD1 or TRBD2 (5 bases each). Germline V gene lookup returns CDR1 SGHDN and CDR2 FVKESK. The CDR3 extends over 16 amino acids. Trimming removed 5 bases at V and 9 bases at J, with 24 bases between. The CDR3 region has the DNA TGTGCCAGCAGCTCAGGACTGGGGCTGGTGAGGGAGACGCAGTATTTT. It is translated as CASSSGLGLVRETQYF.

This clonotype was seen only a few times. The gene calls are TRBV4-2 and TRBJ1-2; D is possibly TRBD1 (5 bases). Trimming shortened V by 1 base and J by 1 base, and 34 bases separated the two germline ends. The CDR3 loop spans 23 amino acids. Germline CDR1 is LGHNA and CDR2 is YNFKEQ. The CDR3 here is CASSQVIPIVRGKQPKVNYGYTF. The DNA for the CDR3 is TGTGCCAGCAGCCAAGTTATCCCCATAGTAAGGGGTAAGCAGCCAAAGGTTAACTATGGCTACACCTTC.

Concerning this clonotype: The junction shows a germline mismatch at one end, possibly a read error. The CDR3 region has the DNA TGTGCCACCAGTGAGGCAGGGAGCACTGAAGCTTTCTTT. This sequence encodes CATSEAGSTEAFF. The chain has TRBV25-1 and TRBJ1-1; possible D gene TRBD1, 5 bases. The CDR3 length is 13 residues. Germline CDR1 is MGHDK and CDR2 is SYGVNS.

This clonotype was counted a few times. The V call is TRBV7-2, the J call TRBJ2-1, with D tentatively TRBD1 (5 bases). Deletions cut 5 bases from V and 7 bases from J, with 12 bases between. The CDR3 consists of 13 residues. Germline V gives CDR1 SGHTA, CDR2 FQGNSA. Here the CDR3 reads CASSHRTLNEQFF. The CDR3 DNA reads TGTGCCAGCAGCCACAGGACCTTGAATGAGCAGTTCTTC.

The V call is TRBV5-1, the J call TRBJ2-7; D might be TRBD1 or TRBD2, each matching 5 bases. Trimming cost V 5 bases and J 3 bases, with 12 bases left between them. The CDR3 has 13 residues. In germline, CDR1 is SGHRS, CDR2 YFSETQ. The CDR3, as DNA: TGCGCCAGCAGAGGGACGGCCTTCTACGAGCAGTACTTC. Its protein is CASRGTAFYEQYF.

This clonotype was seen a few times. The V and J genes are TRBV14 and TRBJ2-6; D call uncertain. The ends were cut back, 0 bases at V and 2 bases at J, with 8 bases in the middle. The CDR3 contains 16 residues. Per the germline V gene, CDR1 is SGHDN and CDR2 is FVKESK. The CDR3 reads CASSQDFRAGANVLTF. Written as DNA, the CDR3 is TGTGCCAGCAGCCAAGATTTTCGGGCTGGGGCCAACGTCCTGACTTTC.

The V and J genes are TRBV5-1 and TRBJ2-7; 10 positions match TRBD1. Germline V gene sequence: CDR1 SGHRS, CDR2 YFSETQ. This CDR3 comprises 16 residues. The V segment lost 2 bases and the J segment 2 bases; nucleotides outside the gene matches: 7. DNA for the CDR3: TGCGCCAGCAGCTTACCCCGGGACAGGGGCGCCTACGAGCAGTACTTC. It specifies CASSLPRDRGAYEQYF.

The rearrangement joins TRBV5-1 to TRBJ1-1; D not certain. The V gene lost 7 bases and the J gene lost 1 base, with 11 bases spanning the gap. CDR1 is SGHRS, CDR2 YFSETQ, per germline. The CDR3 runs 13 residues. The DNA for the CDR3 is TGCGCCAGCGCGTGGACTGAGAACACTGAAGCTTTCTTT. Its protein product is CASAWTENTEAFF.

V gene TRBV7-9 combines with J gene TRBJ2-5; 8 bases line up with TRBD2. Trimming took 3 bases from V and 5 from J; bases not matched to a gene: 2. There are 13 residues in the CDR3. CDR1 is SEHNR, CDR2 FQNEAQ, per germline (reference sequence). The CDR3 spells CASSFAGGETQYF. In nucleotides, the CDR3 is TGTGCCAGCAGCTTTGCGGGAGGCGAGACCCAGTACTTC.

Ten or more counts support this clonotype. The chain carries TRBV18 and TRBJ1-5, with a weak D call TRBD1 (5 bases). Germline loops: CDR1 KGHSH, CDR2 LQKENI. V lost 6 bases and J 0 bases, leaving 15 bases between the germline ends. This CDR3 is 16 amino acids long. The CDR3 loop is CASSFSWDFSNQPQHF. CDR3 nucleotides: TGTGCCAGCTCCTTCTCTTGGGACTTTAGCAATCAGCCCCAGCATTTT.

This clonotype was picked up a small number of times. The chain combines TRBV12-3 or TRBV12-4 with TRBJ2-1; 11 positions match TRBD1. With V trimmed by 5 bases and J by 7 bases, 7 bases remained unmatched. The CDR3 loop spans 15 amino acids. CDR3 nucleotides: TGTGCCAGCAGTACCCGGGACAGGGGGGAGAATGAGCAGTTCTTC. Protein sequence: CASSTRDRGENEQFF.

The chain employs TRBV4-1 and TRBJ1-2; D perhaps matches TRBD1 (5 bases). Germline V lookup: CDR1 MGHRA, CDR2 YSYEKL. Trimming cost V 5 bases and J 7 bases, with 14 bases left between them. This CDR3 is 13 amino acids long. The CDR3 DNA sequence: TGCGCCAGCAGCGGGGGACTGAGAGGTGGCTACACCTTC. It encodes CASSGGLRGGYTF.

The sample holds a few counts of this clonotype. The chain employs TRBV20-1 and TRBJ2-1; D remains unclear. Germline V gives CDR1 DFQATT, CDR2 SNEGSKA (reference sequence). V was shortened by 0 bases and J by 3 bases, with 18 bases between the two germline ends. The CDR3 runs to 17 residues. The CDR3 here is CSARDVDLRAVYNEQFF. The DNA for the CDR3 is TGCAGTGCTAGAGACGTTGATCTAAGGGCAGTCTACAATGAGCAGTTCTTC.

This chain joins TRBV6-1 and TRBJ1-3, with no clear D. CDR1 is MNHNS and CDR2 is SASEGT in the germline V gene. The V end lost 0 bases, the J end lost 2 bases, and 11 bases lay between the germline ends. This CDR3 has 16 residues. The chain's CDR3 is CASSEALPRAGNTIYF. As DNA, the CDR3 is TGTGCCAGCAGTGAAGCGCTTCCTCGGGCTGGAAACACCATATATTTT.